Each of the 20 T cell receptor beta chains below was sequenced from the same sample in a study of a mutant IDH1 vaccine in newly diagnosed glioma (dated by TCRdb to about 2021). Their specific antigens are unknown. The library was obtained by the immunoSEQ multiplex PCR assay. The clones in this table, taken by TCRdb from immuneACCESS, are in-frame only. Not every clone is retained; where verified, under half of the shortfall comes from an unresolved V gene, and the cause of the rest is unknown. Counted in this sample were roughly 130,000 clones; just under 80% of them appeared once. The top ten hold 5% to 6% of the sample. Interpreted using the paper, the time point label stands for: week 11, during vaccination. Each vaccine dose, consisting of 300 ug of a 20-mer mutant IDH1 peptide in Montanide, was administered subcutaneously with topical imiquimod. The material was PBMCs, obtained from a glioma patient whose treatment included an IDH1 peptide vaccine. Source of these receptors: a man in his forties with glioma.

The CDR3: CASSIGHNPEAFF. CDR3 in DNA: TGTGCCAGTAGTATCGGACATAATCCTGAAGCTTTCTTT. V usage is TRBV19 and J usage is TRBJ1-1, with D perhaps TRBD1 (5 bases). V dropped 3 bases and J dropped 6 bases, with 11 bases sitting between them. CDR3 size: 13 residues. CDR1 LNHDA and CDR2 SQIVND come from the germline V gene (reference sequence).

In its sample, this clone was seen a few times. V usage is TRBV5-1 and J usage is TRBJ2-1, with D hard to call. The CDR3 has 15 residues. Between the trimmed V and J ends, which lost 0 bases and 8 bases, there was a span of 15 bases. CDR1 is SGHRS and CDR2 is YFSETQ in the germline V gene. The DNA of the CDR3 is TGCGCCAGCAGCTTGGCCGTTGGAAGGAACGATGAGCAGTTCTTC. It specifies CASSLAVGRNDEQFF.

The V and J genes are TRBV11-2 and TRBJ1-4, with a weak D call TRBD1 (5 bases). This CDR3 is built from 17 residues. Trimming pared 5 bases from V and 8 bases from J, leaving 24 bases between. Germline-derived CDR1 and CDR2 are SGHAT and FQNNGV. The CDR3 DNA is TGTGCCAGCAGCACCTTCCCGGGCCTCGCGGGGGAAGAAAAACTGTTTTTT. This codes for CASSTFPGLAGEEKLFF.

V gene TRBV5-6 combines with J gene TRBJ1-1, with TRBD1 identical over 10 bases. Looked up from germline, CDR1 is SGHDT and CDR2 is YYEEEE. The CDR3 loop spans 17 amino acids. The junction had 11 bases not matched to a gene; V was cut back by 0 bases and J by 6 bases. The CDR3 DNA follows: TGTGCCAGCAGCTTGGGTACCCGGGACAGGGGTTGGCCTGAAGCTTTCTTT. This translates into CASSLGTRDRGWPEAFF.

The CDR3 spells CASSEVSDSEQYF. DNA for the CDR3: TGCGCCAGCAGTGAGGTATCAGATAGCGAGCAGTACTTC. The V and J genes are TRBV10-2 and TRBJ2-7, with D unresolved. Germline lookup yields CDR1 WSHSY and CDR2 SAAADI. There are 13 residues in the CDR3. Trimming took 2 bases from V and 6 from J, leaving 11 bases between them.

The rearrangement uses TRBV7-2 and TRBJ1-2; possible D gene TRBD1, 5 bases. Per germline, CDR1 SGHTA and CDR2 FQGNSA. Trimming took 2 bases from V and 1 from J, leaving 8 bases between them. This CDR3 is 14 amino acids long. In DNA form, the CDR3 reads TGTGCCAGCAGCTTACAGGGATTTAACTATGGCTACACCTTC. This codes for CASSLQGFNYGYTF. The complete variable domain, with remaining parts taken from reference TRBV7-2 and TRBJ1-2, reads GAGVSQSPSNKVTEKGKDVELRCDPISGHTALYWYRQSLGQGLEFLIYFQGNSAPDKSGLPSDRFSAERTGGSVSTLTIQRTQQEDSAVYLCASSLQGFNYGYTFGSGTRLTVV.

This clone has a handful of counts. The CDR3: CAIKAATNEKLFF. The CDR3 nucleotides read TGTGCCATCAAGGCAGCAACTAATGAAAAACTGTTTTTT. This chain joins TRBV10-3 and TRBJ1-4, with unresolved D. The germline CDR1 and CDR2 sequences are ENHRY and SYGVKD. Trimming stripped 7 bases from V and 0 bases from J, with 6 bases between. The CDR3 covers 13 residues.

V is TRBV18 and J is TRBJ2-5, with 8 bases identical to TRBD1. CDR1 and CDR2 (germline): KGHSH, LQKENI. V was clipped by 4 bases and J by 1 base; unmatched bases: 5. This CDR3 comprises 15 residues. The CDR3 reads CASSLGGQGQETQYF. The DNA for the CDR3 is TGTGCCAGCTCACTCGGTGGACAGGGCCAAGAGACCCAGTACTTC.

V gene TRBV27 combines with J gene TRBJ2-5; D perhaps matches TRBD2 (6 bases). The CDR3 covers 13 residues. Germline CDR1 reads MNHEY; CDR2 reads SMNVEV (reference sequence). With 6 bases removed from V and 3 bases from J, the gap between germline ends came to 11 bases. The CDR3 region is CASRSWGEETQYF. CDR3 DNA sequence: TGTGCCAGCAGATCATGGGGGGAAGAGACCCAGTACTTC.

The chain combines TRBV18 with TRBJ1-2; the D is unclear. The CDR3 has 15 residues. In germline, CDR1 is KGHSH, CDR2 LQKENI. The germline V and J ends were trimmed by 5 bases and 7 bases, with 20 bases remaining between them. DNA of the CDR3: TGTGCCAGCTCAGCCCGCCAGAATGATCCCTCTGGCTACACCTTC. Encoded protein: CASSARQNDPSGYTF.

The chain carries TRBV5-4 and TRBJ2-3; TRBD2 matches 12 bases. Trimming at V came to 3 bases and at J to 6 bases, leaving 5 bases not matched to a gene. CDR1 and CDR2 (germline): SGHNT, YYREEE (reference sequence). The CDR3 runs to 15 residues. The CDR3 loop reads CASSSSSGRADTQYF. Written as DNA, the CDR3 is TGTGCCAGCAGCTCCTCTAGCGGGAGGGCCGATACGCAGTATTTT.

V usage is TRBV5-8 and J usage is TRBJ2-7; 9 bases are a match to TRBD2. V shed 4 bases, J shed 1 base, and the junction held 12 bases outside the gene matches. The CDR3 is 17 amino acids. Per the germline V gene, CDR1 is SGHTS and CDR2 is YDEGEE. The CDR3: CASSPSRLAGVSYEQYF. CDR3 DNA: TGTGCCAGCAGCCCCAGTCGATTAGCGGGAGTATCCTACGAGCAGTACTTC.

CDR3 coding DNA: TGTGCCAGCTTTTGGGGGATGGGGTTCGCGAACACCGGGGAGCTGTTTTTT. As protein: CASFWGMGFANTGELFF. The rearrangement uses TRBV27 and TRBJ2-2; D tentatively reads TRBD1 or TRBD2 (5 bases each). The CDR3 has 17 amino acids. V was clipped by 8 bases and J by 0 bases, with 19 bases between them. CDR1 and CDR2 from the germline V gene are MNHEY and SMNVEV (reference sequence).

V is TRBV14 and J is TRBJ2-1; D is perhaps TRBD1 (6 bases). The CDR3 is made up of 14 amino acids. V lost 0 bases, J lost 8 bases, and 11 bases lay in between. The germline V gene encodes CDR1 SGHDN and CDR2 FVKESK. CDR3 in DNA: TGTGCCAGCAGCCAAGACAGGGGTGGCGATGAGCAGTTCTTC. Translated: CASSQDRGGDEQFF.

The rearrangement links TRBV7-2 to TRBJ1-2, with 9 bases aligning to TRBD1. V lost 5 bases, J lost 0 bases, and 10 bases stayed unmatched. The CDR3 spans 17 residues. Looked up from germline, CDR1 is SGHTA and CDR2 is FQGNSA. The CDR3 loop is CASSDDRGTLANYGYTF. CDR3 nucleotides: TGTGCCAGCAGCGACGACAGGGGGACTTTAGCTAACTATGGCTACACCTTC.

This chain links TRBV6-1 with TRBJ1-5; D uncertain. V was pared by 8 bases and J by 0 bases, with 14 bases between. Germline V CDR1 and CDR2: MNHNS, SASEGT. This CDR3 spans 15 amino acids. The CDR3 region has the DNA TGTGCCAGCCACTTTGGACCGGCTAGCAATCAGCCCCAGCATTTT. This translates into CASHFGPASNQPQHF.

This chain links TRBV4-3 with TRBJ2-5, with D possibly matching TRBD2 (5 bases). CDR3 length: 15 amino acids. V lost 1 base to trimming and J lost 3 bases, with 12 bases between them. The germline gives CDR1 LGHNA, CDR2 YSLEER. The CDR3: CASSQVPGSKETQYF. As DNA, the CDR3 is TGCGCCAGCAGCCAAGTTCCGGGGTCGAAAGAGACCCAGTACTTC.

This sequence joins TRBV5-4 and TRBJ1-2; perhaps TRBD1 as D (6 bases). V was cut by 0 bases and J by 5 bases, with 14 bases left in between. The germline gives CDR1 SGHNT, CDR2 YYREEE (reference sequence). This CDR3 region has 15 residues. In nucleotides, the CDR3 is TGTGCCAGCAGCTTGGGGCAGGGGACGGGGTATGGCTACACCTTC. Its translation: CASSLGQGTGYGYTF.

For this clone: The sample holds other DNA sequences that translate to the same CDR3. The gene calls are TRBV6-6 and TRBJ2-7; D uncertain. The CDR3 contains 11 residues. Germline assignment: CDR1 MNHNY and CDR2 SVGAGI (reference sequence). V lost 5 bases and J 2 bases, leaving 4 bases between the germline ends. The CDR3 nucleotides are TGTGCCAGCAGTCAGGCCTACGAGCAGTACTTC. It is translated as CASSQAYEQYF.

The chain employs TRBV13 and TRBJ1-2; D is undetermined. V shed 3 bases and J shed 2 bases, with 4 bases lying between them. This CDR3 contains 12 residues. Germline V gene data show CDR1 as PRHDT and CDR2 as FYEKMQ (reference sequence). This chain's CDR3 is CASSFENYGYTF. The CDR3 nucleotides are TGTGCCAGCAGCTTCGAGAACTATGGCTACACCTTC.